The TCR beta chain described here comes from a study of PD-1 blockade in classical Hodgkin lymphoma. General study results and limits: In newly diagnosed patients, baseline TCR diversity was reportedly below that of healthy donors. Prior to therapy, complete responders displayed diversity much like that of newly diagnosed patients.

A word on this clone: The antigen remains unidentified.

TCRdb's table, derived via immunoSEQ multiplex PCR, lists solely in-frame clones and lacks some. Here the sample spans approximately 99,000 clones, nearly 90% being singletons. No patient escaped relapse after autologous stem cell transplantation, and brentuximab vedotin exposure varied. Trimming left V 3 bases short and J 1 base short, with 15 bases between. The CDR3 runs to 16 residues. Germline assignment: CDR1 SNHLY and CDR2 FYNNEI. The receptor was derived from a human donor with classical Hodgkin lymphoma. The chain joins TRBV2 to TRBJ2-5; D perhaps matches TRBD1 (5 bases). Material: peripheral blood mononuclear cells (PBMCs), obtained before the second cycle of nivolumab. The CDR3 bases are TGTGCCAGCAGTGACTTCGACAGCGTCCTCCAAGAGACCCAGTACTTC. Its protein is CASSDFDSVLQETQYF.